This T cell receptor (beta chain) appears in the sequencing data of a study of PD-1 blockade in classical Hodgkin lymphoma. Measured with immunoSEQ multiplex PCR; TCRdb has only the in-frame clones, and not every one. Among fewer than 40,000 clones listed, roughly 91% were seen once. Study-wide results and limits: When set against healthy donors, newly diagnosed patients were reported to show lower baseline TCR diversity. Differences between repertoires have undefined causes, possibly disease activity or prior therapy.

This CDR3 has 14 residues. Germline V gene sequence: CDR1 SGDLS, CDR2 YYNGEE. V shed 3 bases, J shed 8 bases, and the junction held 5 bases outside the gene matches. Documented time point: newly diagnosed, previously untreated cHL patient sample. Using magnetic negative selection, the CD4+ T cells were separated out of thawed PBMCs. Comparison used PBMCs from newly diagnosed, untreated classical Hodgkin lymphoma. Comments on this clone: Its antigen is currently unknown.

Material: CD4+ T cells from blood. V is TRBV9 and J is TRBJ1-6; TRBD1 matches 7 bases. This TCR derives from a human donor with classical Hodgkin lymphoma. The CDR3 here is CASSAGGLDSPLHF. The DNA for the CDR3 is TGTGCCAGCAGCGCAGGGGGTTTGGATTCACCCCTCCACTTT.